The source of this T cell receptor (beta chain) is a study of cytomegalovirus exposure and HLA in healthy donors. In germline, CDR1 is MNHEY, CDR2 SMNVEV (reference sequence). This CDR3 has 18 amino acids. V lost 5 bases and J lost 3; bases outside the gene matches: 6. With 60 Vbeta and 13 Jbeta primers, the PCR was carried out. Assay: immunoSEQ multiplex PCR; the TCRdb copy retains only in-frame clones and omits some. This table holds about 140,000 clones, about 80% found once. The study's findings and limits: The sole available immune exposure information was CMV serostatus. V- and J-gene trimming of TCR beta was linked (in a later analysis) to a missense DCLRE1C variant.

For this clone: The target antigen is unknown.

Healthy people donating bone marrow made up the donors. This sequence originates from a man younger than 40 in good health and CMV-seropositive. Sequencing used PBMCs. The J gene is TRBJ2-2, the V gene TRBV27; 16 bases match TRBD2. DNA of the CDR3: TGTGCCAGCAGTCCGGGACTAGCGGGAGGGCCCTACACCGGGGAGCTGTTTTTT. Its protein is CASSPGLAGGPYTGELFF.